This TCR beta chain was sequenced for a study of blood T cell repertoires in COVID-19 (dated by TCRdb to 2018 to 2020). Some background on the complete study: Collaborator samples came from the United States, Italy and Spain and covered acute and convalescent phases of COVID-19. The repertoires were made available in a free public database intended to serve as a resource for research on the immune response to SARS-CoV-2. Subjects who had been exposed to COVID-19, were actively infected with it, or had recovered from it provided the deeply sampled blood TCRbeta repertoires that made up the dataset. Nearly every sample came with metadata listing a de-identified subject ID, COVID-19 status, age in years and sex. Where HLA class I and class II types were available, the types were taken from metadata supplied by the sample provider, not from assay-based typing. The samples were drawn from the first 160 participants of the ongoing ImmuneRACE study and from 1,254 subjects provided by 6 global collaborators. The material from the prospective study consisted of cDNA or gDNA derived from T cells, B-cell-depleted T cells, or PBMCs. Findings and caveats that apply to the study as a whole: How much clinical and demographic metadata was included differed by source and by participant, and the metadata was provided uncurated.

The cysteine opens and the phenylalanine closes a CDR3 of 12 amino acids. Only the CDR3 region is kept as DNA, spanning 36 bases read in frame from base 1. V gives up 3 bases and J gives up 4 bases, and the segment between their germline ends measures 10 bases. The germline V gene (reference sequence) sets CDR1 to DFQATT and CDR2 to SNEGSKA. TCRbeta CDR3 regions were amplified from genomic DNA by means of the immunoSEQ Assay, a bias-controlled multiplex PCR. In the source study's methods: Nucleated cell counts per sample were estimated from amplification of reference gene primers within the assay. To quantify the absolute abundance of each unique TCRbeta CDR3 rearrangement, sequence reads were collapsed and filtered. For each sample, productive Simpson clonality was calculated as the square root of Simpson's diversity index across productive rearrangements. TCRdb took over this immuneACCESS table, retaining in-frame rearrangements with V and J assigned. Such tables are incomplete; in checked studies, under half of the missing clones stem from an unresolved V gene, and the remainder is unexplained. That table is the source of V, J and clone size, and D and trimming were worked out from the DNA. The sample profile shows around 170,000 clones; 80% to 90% of them were found once. 1.5% to 2% of the sample is taken by the ten largest.

A second Seattle source provided samples from volunteer blood donors who had recovered from COVID-19. Whole blood was collected in K2EDTA tubes by collaborating institutions according to the institutions' own protocols. For TCRbeta analysis, collaborator samples were shipped as frozen whole blood, as isolated PBMCs, or as DNA extracted from either sample type. In the case of this clone: Its recognized antigen is unknown. No base quality values were provided; no much bigger clone lies one nucleotide off.

The receptor's source is a man in his late teens or twenties who had recovered from COVID-19. Sequencing input: peripheral blood. The rearrangement combines TRBV20-1 with TRBJ2-7, and perhaps TRBD2 as D gene, on 6 matching bases. The bases are TGCAGTGCTAGTCGGCGGGGATACGAGCAGTACTTC. Its protein reads: CSASRRGYEQYF.